This T cell receptor (beta chain) was found in a study of T cells in localized non-small cell lung cancer. As concerns this clone: Its cognate antigen is unknown.

The V end was cut by 1 base, the J end by 2 bases, with 9 bases between. This CDR3 region has 14 residues. The germline CDR1 and CDR2 sequences are MGHRA and YSYEKL. Points from the study as a whole: Measurement of T cell clonality placed uninvolved adjacent lung highest, above the level in tumor. Only one tumor region went through sequencing, so heterogeneity may still be there. Longer overall survival was seen with higher T cell density measured in blood.

Libraries were prepared by immunoSEQ multiplex PCR; TCRdb keeps only in-frame clonotypes and omits some of them. The sample includes tens of thousands of clones, around 87% of them seen just once. The V and J genes are TRBV4-1 and TRBJ2-7; D uncertain. Specimen: PBMCs, collected before any cancer treatment. This clonotype was sampled from a man aged 40-75 years with stage II lung adenocarcinoma. CDR3 nucleotide sequence: TGCGCCAGCAGCCAAGGGAACATAGCCTACGAGCAGTACTTC. It translates to CASSQGNIAYEQYF.